The rows below give T cell receptor beta chains drawn from one sample of a study of cytomegalovirus exposure and HLA in healthy donors. Profiling relied on immunoSEQ multiplex PCR, and the TCRdb table lists in-frame clones only, not all of them. The sample comprises around 200,000 clones, about 80% of which are singletons, and 0.6% to 0.7% rests with the top ten. The sequencing input was PBMCs. All receptors derive from a boy younger than 18 in good health and CMV-seronegative. Each CDR3 is given with its conserved first and last residue. D genes are given only for firm matches. Only part of the rows carry a size: once, few, many, or a class if the clone is expanded.

d_call: NA
clone_size: NA
j_call: TRBJ2-2
v_call: TRBV6-5
cdr3_aa: CASSRQDRNTGELFF
cdr3_nt: TGTGCCAGCAGTCGACAAGACAGGAACACCGGGGAGCTGTTTTTT

d_call: TRBD1
clone_size: NA
j_call: TRBJ1-2
v_call: TRBV19
cdr3_aa: CASRKKSTGNLYGYTF
cdr3_nt: TGTGCCAGTAGAAAAAAATCGACAGGGAATTTGTATGGCTACACCTTC

d_call: NA
clone_size: NA
j_call: TRBJ2-4
v_call: TRBV29-1
cdr3_aa: CSVAGEKNIQYF
cdr3_nt: TGCAGCGTTGCGGGAGAAAAAAACATTCAGTACTTC

d_call: NA
clone_size: NA
j_call: TRBJ2-7
v_call: TRBV19
cdr3_aa: CASSSGLGEQYF
cdr3_nt: TGTGCCAGTAGTTCAGGGCTGGGCGAGCAGTACTTC

d_call: NA
clone_size: NA
j_call: TRBJ2-3
v_call: TRBV7-8
cdr3_aa: CASSFRGRPDTDTQYF
cdr3_nt: TGTGCCAGCAGCTTCCGAGGGAGGCCCGACACAGATACGCAGTATTTT

d_call: TRBD1
clone_size: few
j_call: TRBJ1-4
v_call: TRBV18
cdr3_aa: CASSADRGNEKLFF
cdr3_nt: TGTGCCAGCTCGGCTGACAGGGGGAATGAAAAACTGTTTTTT

d_call: TRBD2
clone_size: NA
j_call: TRBJ2-7
v_call: TRBV5-1
cdr3_aa: CASSQDGFRGGEQYF
cdr3_nt: TGCGCCAGCAGCCAGGACGGGTTTCGGGGGGGCGAGCAGTACTTC

d_call: NA
clone_size: once
j_call: TRBJ2-3
v_call: TRBV4-2
cdr3_aa: CASSQQAASTDTQYF
cdr3_nt: TGTGCCAGCAGCCAACAGGCCGCTAGCACAGATACGCAGTATTTT

d_call: NA
clone_size: NA
j_call: TRBJ2-1
v_call: TRBV4-1
cdr3_aa: CASSPSGLVANEQFF
cdr3_nt: TGCGCCAGCAGCCCAAGCGGCCTGGTGGCCAATGAGCAGTTCTTC

d_call: TRBD1
clone_size: NA
j_call: TRBJ2-1
v_call: TRBV29-1
cdr3_aa: CSAGGTGFNEQFF
cdr3_nt: TGCAGCGCTGGTGGGACAGGGTTCAATGAGCAGTTCTTC

d_call: NA
clone_size: NA
j_call: TRBJ1-6
v_call: TRBV30
cdr3_aa: CAWSSRTSSYNSPLHF
cdr3_nt: TGTGCCTGGAGTTCCCGGACTTCCTCCTATAATTCACCCCTCCACTTT

d_call: NA
clone_size: NA
j_call: TRBJ2-2
v_call: TRBV2
cdr3_aa: CASSEESRGPGELFF
cdr3_nt: TGTGCCAGCAGTGAAGAATCCAGGGGTCCCGGGGAGCTGTTTTTT

d_call: TRBD1
clone_size: NA
j_call: TRBJ1-2
v_call: TRBV27
cdr3_aa: CASSTGGLPLNYGYTF
cdr3_nt: TGTGCCAGCAGTACAGGGGGCCTCCCTTTGAACTATGGCTACACCTTC

d_call: NA
clone_size: NA
j_call: TRBJ2-1
v_call: TRBV27
cdr3_aa: CASTTGDLKFF
cdr3_nt: TGTGCCAGCACAACGGGAGACCTGAAGTTCTTC

d_call: NA
clone_size: NA
j_call: TRBJ1-4
v_call: TRBV19
cdr3_aa: CASSGGEATNEKLFF
cdr3_nt: TGTGCCAGTAGCGGGGGGGAGGCAACTAATGAAAAACTGTTTTTT

d_call: NA
clone_size: NA
j_call: TRBJ1-1
v_call: TRBV7-2
cdr3_aa: CASSLINRGAPEAFF
cdr3_nt: TGTGCCAGCAGCTTAATTAACCGGGGGGCCCCTGAAGCTTTCTTT

d_call: NA
clone_size: few
j_call: TRBJ1-1
v_call: TRBV14
cdr3_aa: CASSPHLGTEAFF
cdr3_nt: TGTGCCAGCAGCCCTCACCTAGGAACTGAAGCTTTCTTT